This T cell receptor beta chain emerged from a study of identical twins. Study observations and caveats: Models predicted too little out-of-frame TCR alpha sharing in monozygotic twins. In beta out-of-frame sequences, the excess sharing between twins was weaker.

Trimming took off 2 bases at V and 7 bases at J, with 11 bases between the two ends. Germline CDR1 is SGHVS and CDR2 is FQNEAQ. This CDR3 region has 14 residues. Each donor was a healthy Caucasian. cDNA molecules carried unique molecular identifiers, and template switching added a universal primer site. In TCRdb, the 5' RACE reads were re-called with MiXCR into one record per CDR3 protein. Of 640,000 or so distinct CDR3 sequences in the sample, 5.5% to 6.5% were seen once. In the case of this clonotype: The antigen is not known.

The clonotype was recovered from a man in his late teens or twenties in good health. The sequencing input was naive T cells sorted from blood. The rearrangement uses TRBV7-8 and TRBJ2-2; D ambiguous. The CDR3 nucleotides are TGTGCCAGCAGCTTAACTGAGGCTAGCGGGGAGCTGTTTTTT. Its translation is CASSLTEASGELFF.